The 27 T cell receptor beta chains listed next were all sequenced from one sample in a study of T cell changes during pregnancy in multiple sclerosis. TCRdb's copy holds only in-frame clones and misses some; the assay was immunoSEQ multiplex PCR. Among approximately 79,000 clones listed, 90% to 95% were seen once. The sample in question was CD4+ T cells from peripheral blood mononuclear cells, obtained before pregnancy. These receptors were taken from a female donor with multiple sclerosis, enrolled in a pregnancy study.

The chain links TRBV4-1 to TRBJ2-4; TRBD2 is a possible D gene (6 bases). V lost 4 bases to trimming and J lost 8 bases, with 12 bases between them. Germline-derived CDR1 and CDR2 are MGHRA and YSYEKL. The CDR3 sequence is 13 residues long. For the CDR3, the DNA is TGCGCCAGCAGCCGAGTGGAGGGAGACATTCAGTACTTC. It yields the protein CASSRVEGDIQYF.

The chain is built from TRBV5-1 and TRBJ1-2; a possible D gene is TRBD1 (6 bases). CDR3 length: 15 amino acids. Trimming removed 0 bases from V and 7 bases from J, with 16 bases in between. CDR1 and CDR2 (germline): SGHRS, YFSETQ. As DNA, the CDR3 is TGCGCCAGCAGCTTGGAGGGTTTGGGACAAGGTGGCTACACCTTC. Translation gives CASSLEGLGQGGYTF. Full variable domain (rest looked up from reference TRBV5-1 and TRBJ1-2): KAGVTQTPRYLIKTRGQQVTLSCSPISGHRSVSWYQQTPGQGLQFLFEYFSETQRNKGNFPGRFSGRQFSNSRSEMNVSTLELGDSALYLCASSLEGLGQGGYTFGSGTRLTVV.

This clone was observed a single time. The rearrangement links TRBV7-9 to TRBJ2-2, with unresolved D. Looked up from germline, CDR1 is SEHNR and CDR2 is FQNEAQ (reference sequence). Deletions cut 5 bases from V and 3 bases from J, with 16 bases between. This CDR3 is 16 amino acids long. CDR3 amino acids: CASSPSTVSHTGELFF. The CDR3 region has the DNA TGTGCCAGCAGCCCGTCTACCGTCTCTCACACCGGGGAGCTGTTTTTT.

This clone was observed once. The J gene is TRBJ2-7, the V gene TRBV4-2, with D perhaps matching TRBD1 (6 bases). Trimming left V 0 bases short and J 2 bases short, with 8 bases between. Germline V lookup: CDR1 LGHNA, CDR2 YNFKEQ. This CDR3 is 14 amino acids long. The CDR3 sequence is CASSQDRGPYEQYF. Written as DNA, the CDR3 is TGTGCCAGCAGCCAAGACAGGGGTCCCTACGAGCAGTACTTC.

The chain recombines TRBV30 with TRBJ1-2; 9 nucleotides agree with TRBD1. The CDR3 is 13 residues long. CDR1 and CDR2 (germline): GTSNPN, SVGIG (reference sequence). V shed 3 bases and J 6 bases; nucleotides not matched to a gene: 5. CDR3 nucleotide sequence: TGTGCCTGGAGGCTACAGGGGGCGGATGGCTACACCTTC. Translating gives CAWRLQGADGYTF. Looking up the rest from reference TRBV30 and TRBJ1-2 gives the full variable domain: SQTIHQWPATLVQPVGSPLSLECTVEGTSNPNLYWYRQAAGRGLQLLFYSVGIGQISSEVPQNLSASRPQDRQFILSSKKLLLSDSGFYLCAWRLQGADGYTFGSGTRLTVV.

The chain has TRBV2 and TRBJ2-1, with TRBD2 identical over 9 bases. Germline values: CDR1 SNHLY, CDR2 FYNNEI. CDR3 size: 14 residues. The V segment lost 4 bases and the J segment 9 bases; nucleotides outside the gene matches: 7. The CDR3 region is CASSGASGVGEQFF. The CDR3 nucleotides read TGTGCCAGCAGTGGAGCTAGCGGGGTAGGTGAGCAGTTCTTC.

The CDR3 nucleotides read TGTGCCAGCAGTTACGGTCCGGGAAGTACGCCGTTCTTC. This gives the protein CASSYGPGSTPFF. This chain uses TRBV6-5 with TRBJ2-1; tentative D call: TRBD2 (5 bases). The germline V gene encodes CDR1 MNHEY and CDR2 SVGAGI. This CDR3 is 13 amino acids long. V gave up 2 bases and J gave up 15 bases, with 17 bases separating them.

The rearrangement links TRBV30 to TRBJ1-4; 7 nucleotides match TRBD1. Germline V gene lookup returns CDR1 GTSNPN and CDR2 SVGIG (reference sequence). Trimming at V came to 2 bases and at J to 7 bases, leaving 7 bases not matched to a gene. CDR3 size: 14 residues. In DNA, the CDR3 is TGTGCCTGGAGTAAGGGGACAGAAGGTGAAAAACTGTTTTTT. Protein product: CAWSKGTEGEKLFF.

The CDR3 region has the DNA TGTGCCAGCACCTCGGGCAATCAGCCCCAGCATTTT. Translated, it gives CASTSGNQPQHF. The chain has TRBV6-6 and TRBJ1-5; no clear D gene. Trimming cost V 7 bases and J 2 bases, with 6 bases left between them. Germline V gene sequence: CDR1 MNHNY, CDR2 SVGAGI (reference sequence). CDR3 length equals 12 residues.

The J gene is TRBJ2-5, the V gene TRBV11-2; 8 bases map to TRBD1. Germline values: CDR1 SGHAT, CDR2 FQNNGV. Trimming took 4 bases from V and 5 from J; bases not matched to a gene: 6. The CDR3 consists of 14 residues. The CDR3 DNA follows: TGTGCCAGCAGCTGGGCAGGGGGCAGGGAGACCCAGTACTTC. This translates into CASSWAGGRETQYF.

The chain employs TRBV7-9 and TRBJ2-7; 10 nucleotides agree with TRBD1. The CDR3 totals 16 residues. CDR1 is SEHNR, CDR2 FQNEAQ, per germline (reference sequence). Trimming removed 5 bases from V and 5 bases from J; junction bases left unmatched: 12. CDR3: CASSPDRTGGYHEQYF. The CDR3 DNA is TGTGCCAGCAGCCCAGATCGGACAGGGGGGTACCACGAGCAGTACTTC.

This chain joins TRBV12-5 and TRBJ2-3; weak D call: TRBD2 (6 bases). The V end lost 5 bases, the J end lost 2 bases, and 14 bases lay between the germline ends. Germline V gene sequence: CDR1 LGHNT, CDR2 FRNRAP. The CDR3 length is 15 residues. CDR3 coding DNA: TGTGCTAGTGGTCGAAGAGGCGGGACCACAGATACGCAGTATTTT. Its translation is CASGRRGGTTDTQYF.

This sequence joins TRBV6-5 and TRBJ2-2, with no clear D. Germline-derived CDR1 and CDR2 are MNHEY and SVGAGI. The CDR3 runs 14 residues. V lost 4 bases and J 1 base, leaving 7 bases between the germline ends. For the CDR3, the DNA is TGTGCCAGCAGTTGGCAAGAGAACACCGGGGAGCTGTTTTTT. Translated: CASSWQENTGELFF.

V and J are TRBV27 and TRBJ1-5; weak D call: TRBD1 (6 bases). The CDR3 is 16 amino acids. The V end was cut by 3 bases, the J end by 1 base, with 13 bases between. Looked up from germline, CDR1 is MNHEY and CDR2 is SMNVEV (reference sequence). CDR3 DNA sequence: TGTGCCAGCAGTTTTTCGGGGGGCGGGAGCAATCAGCCCCAGCATTTT. Translation: CASSFSGGGSNQPQHF.

J is TRBJ1-4 and V is TRBV5-1; weak D call: TRBD1 (6 bases). Germline CDR1 is SGHRS and CDR2 is YFSETQ. Trimming left V 4 bases short and J 5 bases short, with 12 bases between. The CDR3 runs to 14 residues. Here the CDR3 DNA reads TGCGCCAGCAGCGCGACAGGAGAGAATGAAAAACTGTTTTTT. Its protein product is CASSATGENEKLFF.

CDR3 loop: CAISDRPGTDGYTF. CDR3 sequence (DNA): TGTGCCATCAGTGATAGGCCCGGGACAGATGGCTACACCTTC. The chain has TRBV10-3 and TRBJ1-2; 7 bases map to TRBD1. This CDR3 has 14 residues. Unmatched junction bases numbered 7, after V lost 3 bases and J lost 6 bases. Germline V gene sequence: CDR1 ENHRY, CDR2 SYGVKD.

The V call is TRBV7-6, the J call TRBJ2-6; 8 bases are shared with TRBD1. The V gene end was trimmed by 2 bases and the J gene end by 4 bases; junction bases not matched to a gene: 7. Germline-derived CDR1 and CDR2 are SGHVS and FNYEAQ. This CDR3 region has 17 residues. The DNA for the CDR3 is TGTGCCAGCAGCTTATACACCCAGGGGGCCGGGGCCAACGTCCTGACTTTC. This translates into CASSLYTQGAGANVLTF.

The chain uses TRBV27 and TRBJ2-2; 8 bases match TRBD2. Germline V lookup: CDR1 MNHEY, CDR2 SMNVEV (reference sequence). J lost 4 bases, V lost 4 bases, and 11 bases had no gene match. The CDR3 sequence is 17 residues long. CDR3 amino acids: CASSSPSAGASTGELFF. In DNA, the CDR3 is TGTGCCAGCAGTTCCCCCTCAGCGGGAGCTAGCACCGGGGAGCTGTTTTTT.

CDR3 protein: CASSLRENRASNTGELFF. Written as DNA, the CDR3 is TGTGCCAGCAGCTTGAGGGAAAACAGGGCGTCAAACACCGGGGAGCTGTTTTTT. This chain joins TRBV7-9 and TRBJ2-2; tentatively, D is TRBD1 (6 bases). Trimming removed 3 bases at V and 2 bases at J, with 19 bases between. The V gene's germline CDR1 is SEHNR and CDR2 FQNEAQ (reference sequence). This CDR3 contains 18 residues.

This chain joins TRBV5-1 and TRBJ1-1, with a possible D match to TRBD1 (6 bases). V lost 0 bases and J lost 3, with 9 bases in between. The CDR3 totals 14 residues. Germline V gene data show CDR1 as SGHRS and CDR2 as YFSETQ. CDR3 in DNA: TGCGCCAGCAGCTTGGTTGCAGGGGACACTGAAGCTTTCTTT. This sequence encodes CASSLVAGDTEAFF.

This clone was recorded once. The V gene is TRBV7-3, the J gene TRBJ1-1; D may be TRBD1 (6 bases). The V and J ends lost 4 bases and 4 bases respectively, with 13 bases between them. The CDR3 is 14 residues long. The V gene's germline CDR1 is SGHTA and CDR2 FQGTGA. CDR3 DNA sequence: TGTGCCAGCAGCTCCGCGGGGGCGGGCACTGAAGCTTTCTTT. This sequence encodes CASSSAGAGTEAFF.

The chain carries TRBV2 and TRBJ2-3; D might be TRBD1 (6 bases). The CDR3 covers 16 residues. The germline CDR1 and CDR2 sequences are SNHLY and FYNNEI. Trimming removed 5 bases from V and 1 base from J, with 16 bases in between. The CDR3 DNA is TGTGCCAGCAGTCGAGAACGACAGGTGGGCACAGATACGCAGTATTTT. Protein: CASSRERQVGTDTQYF. The whole variable domain, filled in from reference TRBV2 and TRBJ2-3, reads EPEVTQTPSHQVTQMGQEVILRCVPISNHLYFYWYRQILGQKVEFLVSFYNNEISEKSEIFDDQFSVERPDGSNFTLKIRSTKLEDSAMYFCASSRERQVGTDTQYFGPGTRLTVL.

This clone was seen once. This rearrangement joins TRBV11-3 to TRBJ2-2, with TRBD2 as a possible D gene (6 bases). The V gene lost 5 bases and the J gene lost 9 bases, with 22 bases spanning the gap. The germline CDR1 and CDR2 sequences are SGHNT and YENEEA. CDR3 length: 16 residues. CDR3 amino acids: CASSLNAGLLSRELFF. The CDR3 DNA reads as TGTGCCAGCAGCCTAAACGCGGGGCTTCTTAGTAGGGAGCTGTTTTTT. Drawing the rest from reference TRBV11-3 and TRBJ2-2, the complete variable domain is EAGVVQSPRYKIIEKKQPVAFWCNPISGHNTLYWYLQNLGQGPELLIRYENEEAVDDSQLPKDRFSAERLKGVDSTLKIQPAELGDSAVYLCASSLNAGLLSRELFFGEGSRLTVL.

This chain links TRBV19 with TRBJ2-7; 8 bases line up with TRBD1. V shed 4 bases and J 5 bases; nucleotides not matched to a gene: 7. The CDR3 sequence is 14 residues long. Germline CDR1 LNHDA, CDR2 SQIVND (reference sequence). CDR3 nucleotide sequence: TGTGCCAGTAGTAACGACAGGGGTTTTGACGAGCAGTACTTC. This codes for CASSNDRGFDEQYF. The variable domain in full, with the rest retrieved from reference TRBV19 and TRBJ2-7, is DGGITQSPKYLFRKEGQNVTLSCEQNLNHDAMYWYRQDPGQGLRLIYYSQIVNDFQKGDIAEGYSVSREKKESFPLTVTSAQKNPTAFYLCASSNDRGFDEQYFGPGTRLTVT.

The rearrangement uses TRBV19 and TRBJ2-3, with a possible D match to TRBD1 (5 bases). Trimming pared 3 bases from V and 4 bases from J, leaving 14 bases between. CDR1 and CDR2 (germline): LNHDA, SQIVND (reference sequence). The CDR3 consists of 15 residues. The CDR3 reads CASSIGGASADTQYF. The CDR3 DNA reads TGTGCCAGTAGTATCGGTGGGGCTAGTGCAGATACGCAGTATTTT.

The genes are TRBV5-1 and TRBJ2-3, with 11 bases that match TRBD2. The CDR3 extends over 16 amino acids. Germline V gene sequence: CDR1 SGHRS, CDR2 YFSETQ. Trimming removed 0 bases from V and 5 bases from J; junction bases left unmatched: 5. The CDR3 loop reads CASSLGTSGRIDTQYF. CDR3 in DNA: TGCGCCAGCAGCTTGGGAACTAGCGGGAGAATAGATACGCAGTATTTT.

The J gene is TRBJ1-4, the V gene TRBV18; no firm D call. Trimming stripped 3 bases from V and 3 bases from J, with 14 bases between. This CDR3 contains 16 residues. Per germline, CDR1 KGHSH and CDR2 LQKENI. CDR3 protein: CASSPSAGSANEKLFF. Here the CDR3 DNA reads TGTGCCAGCTCACCGTCGGCGGGGTCAGCTAATGAAAAACTGTTTTTT. Combining the CDR3 with reference TRBV18 and TRBJ1-4 gives the whole variable domain NAGVMQNPRHLVRRRGQEARLRCSPMKGHSHVYWYRQLPEEGLKFMVYLQKENIIDESGMPKERFSAEFPKEGPSILRIQQVVRGDSAAYFCASSPSAGSANEKLFFGSGTQLSVL.